Presented here are 23 T cell receptor beta chains from one specimen sequenced in a study of T cells in Graves' hyperthyroidism and ophthalmopathy. TCR beta CDR3 region amplification was performed from RNA transcripts. First-round RT-PCR targeting the TCR CDR3 was performed with the HTBI primer set. TCRdb processed the multiplex PCR reads anew with MiXCR; each CDR3 protein has one entry. The profile shows 300,000 to 400,000 distinct CDR3 sequences, about 20% of them singletons. Input material: blood. The receptor set was obtained from a woman aged 45 to 65 with Graves' hyperthyroidism.

This clonotype was picked up a small number of times. The V gene is TRBV5-4, the J gene TRBJ2-5; 7 nucleotides agree with TRBD1. The CDR3 extends over 14 amino acids. The germline V gene encodes CDR1 SGHNT and CDR2 YYREEE (reference sequence). The trim removed 5 bases at V and 3 bases at J, leaving 7 bases unmatched. Here the CDR3 reads CASRDPGTEETQYF. CDR3 nucleotide sequence: TGTGCCAGCAGGGATCCCGGGACAGAAGAGACCCAGTACTTC. Full variable domain (outside the CDR3, taken from reference TRBV5-4 and TRBJ2-5): ETGVTQSPTHLIKTRGQQVTLRCSSQSGHNTVSWYQQALGQGPQFIFQYYREEENGRGNFPPRFSGLQFPNYSSELNVNALELDDSALYLCASRDPGTEETQYFGPGTRLLVL.

In this sample, this clonotype turned up many times. V gene TRBV20-1 combines with J gene TRBJ2-1; TRBD1 might be the D (5 bases). V was clipped by 3 bases and J by 2 bases, with 14 bases between them. Germline-derived CDR1 and CDR2 are DFQATT and SNEGSKA (reference sequence). CDR3 length equals 15 residues. The CDR3 DNA follows: TGCAGTGCTAGTGTGCCCAGGGTCGCCTACAATGAGCAGTTCTTC. It codes for CSASVPRVAYNEQFF.

This clonotype was counted only a few times. The chain uses TRBV4-1 and TRBJ1-5; D unresolved. Trimming removed 3 bases from V and 4 bases from J, with 13 bases in between. The CDR3 totals 15 residues. Germline lookup yields CDR1 MGHRA and CDR2 YSYEKL. CDR3 in DNA: TGCGCCAGCAGCCAGGCGGAGGGTTCTAATCAGCCCCAGCATTTT. Translated, it gives CASSQAEGSNQPQHF.

This clonotype showed up just a few times. The chain joins TRBV6-2 or TRBV6-3 to TRBJ2-5; the D call may be TRBD1 or TRBD2 (7 bases each). Germline V gene lookup returns CDR1 MNHEY and CDR2 SVGEGT. Trimming left V 2 bases short and J 5 bases short, with 15 bases between. The CDR3 is 15 residues long. DNA for the CDR3: TGTGCCAGCAGTTACGGGTCAGGGGGGGATGAGACCCAGTACTTC. It is translated as CASSYGSGGDETQYF.

On this clonotype itself: The junction differs from germline at one of its ends, possibly a read error. The V gene is TRBV20-1, the J gene TRBJ2-4; D is undetermined. CDR3 size: 14 residues. Germline assignment: CDR1 DFQATT and CDR2 SNEGSKA (reference sequence). The CDR3 is CSVRTGAAKNIQYF. As DNA, the CDR3 is TGCAGTGTTAGAACCGGAGCAGCCAAAAACATTCAGTACTTC.

This clonotype was seen many times. The chain carries TRBV3-1 and TRBJ2-6; the match to TRBD1 covers 7 bases. From germline, CDR1 is LGHDT and CDR2 YNNKEL (reference sequence). This CDR3 spans 17 amino acids. Unmatched junction bases numbered 7, after V lost 2 bases and J lost 3 bases. CDR3 region: CASSQQTGRFGANVLTF. DNA of the CDR3: TGTGCCAGCAGCCAACAGACAGGGAGATTTGGGGCCAACGTCCTGACTTTC.

Notes on this clonotype: A much larger clone sits a single nucleotide away, making a read error possible. The chain recombines TRBV27 with TRBJ2-1; 7 bases are a match to TRBD2. Trimming took 6 bases from V and 10 from J; bases not matched to a gene: 12. CDR1 is MNHEY, CDR2 SMNVEV, per germline (reference sequence). The CDR3 extends over 14 amino acids. For the CDR3, the DNA is TGTGCCAGCAGACAACGGGGACTACACGCCGAGCAGTTCTTC. Encoded protein: CASRQRGLHAEQFF.

The chain combines TRBV12-3 or TRBV12-4 with TRBJ2-7; TRBD1 aligns across 7 bases. After removal of 5 bases from V and 4 bases from J, the junction contained 11 bases not matched to a gene. The CDR3 extends over 15 amino acids. CDR3 region: CASSPTGAVDYEQYF. The CDR3, as DNA: TGTGCCAGCAGTCCTACAGGGGCGGTCGATTACGAGCAGTACTTC.

Concerning this clonotype: This could be a read error, since a much larger clone is one nucleotide away. A read error is likely, as this CDR3 ends without the conserved phenylalanine or tryptophan. The chain links TRBV6-6 to TRBJ2-7; D ambiguous. Germline CDR1 and CDR2: MNHNY and SVGAGI (reference sequence). The CDR3 runs 15 residues. Trimming cost V 0 bases and J 3 bases, with 12 bases left between them. The CDR3 sequence: CASSYSSQLGYEQYL. CDR3 DNA: TGTGCCAGCAGTTACTCGAGTCAGCTTGGCTACGAGCAGTACCTC.

The table lists this clonotype with a few counts. J is TRBJ2-2 and V is TRBV11-2; D not resolved. The germline V gene encodes CDR1 SGHAT and CDR2 FQNNGV. V lost 5 bases to trimming and J lost 6 bases, with 7 bases between them. CDR3 size: 12 residues. Written as DNA, the CDR3 is TGTGCCAGCAGCCCCCCGGCCGGGGAGCTGTTTTTT. It is translated as CASSPPAGELFF. The full variable domain, completed using reference TRBV11-2 and TRBJ2-2, is EAGVAQSPRYKIIEKRQSVAFWCNPISGHATLYWYQQILGQGPKLLIQFQNNGVVDDSQLPKDRFSAERLKGVDSTLKIQPAKLEDSAVYLCASSPPAGELFFGEGSRLTVL.

The chain couples TRBV6-1 to TRBJ2-3; TRBD2 matches 10 bases. After removal of 7 bases from V and 2 bases from J, the junction contained 3 bases not matched to a gene. CDR3 length: 14 residues. Germline assignment: CDR1 MNHNS and CDR2 SASEGT. The CDR3 here is CASKLAGYTDTQYF. CDR3 coding DNA: TGTGCCAGCAAACTAGCGGGGTACACAGATACGCAGTATTTT.

This chain connects TRBV13 to TRBJ2-1, with D possibly matching TRBD2 (5 bases). Trimming pared 6 bases from V and 13 bases from J, leaving 13 bases between. The CDR3 extends over 11 amino acids. Germline values: CDR1 PRHDT, CDR2 FYEKMQ (reference sequence). CDR3: CASSIEGNQFF. The DNA for the CDR3 is TGTGCCAGCAGTATAGAGGGTAACCAGTTCTTC.

On this clonotype itself: A much larger clone lies a single base off, so this may be a read error. V is TRBV6-2 or TRBV6-3 and J is TRBJ1-1; TRBD1 agrees at 9 bases. V gave up 7 bases and J gave up 5 bases; unmatched junction bases: 8. The germline V gene encodes CDR1 MNHEY and CDR2 SVGEGT. The CDR3 covers 14 residues. The CDR3 protein is CASNPTGGGTEAFF. The CDR3 coding sequence is TGTGCCAGCAACCCAACAGGGGGCGGGACTGAAGCTTTCTTT.

This sequence joins TRBV20-1 and TRBJ2-7, with D possibly being TRBD1 or TRBD2 (5 bases each). The V end was cut by 5 bases, the J end by 6 bases, with 17 bases between. This CDR3 is built from 13 residues. Germline CDR1 reads DFQATT; CDR2 reads SNEGSKA (reference sequence). CDR3 loop: CSASPGPQREQYF. The CDR3 DNA reads TGCAGTGCTTCCCCGGGACCCCAGCGCGAGCAGTACTTC.

The CDR3 protein is CASRSGTEAFF. CDR3 bases: TGTGCCAGCAGGTCGGGCACTGAAGCTTTCTTT. The J gene is TRBJ1-1, the V gene TRBV2; D is uncertain. Trimming left V 6 bases short and J 4 bases short, with 6 bases between. CDR1 is SNHLY and CDR2 is FYNNEI in the germline V gene. There are 11 residues in the CDR3.

In this sample, this clonotype turned up a few times. This chain connects TRBV12-3 or TRBV12-4 to TRBJ2-1; D is undetermined. This CDR3 has 11 residues. V lost 7 bases to trimming and J lost 10 bases, with 11 bases between them. Written as DNA, the CDR3 is TGTGCCAGCACCATGCTCGGGGAGCAGTTCTTC. Translation gives CASTMLGEQFF.

This clonotype was detected a few times. In DNA, the CDR3 is TGCAGTGCTAGCCGCGGGGGGTATACAGATACGCAGTATTTT. It is translated as CSASRGGYTDTQYF. The chain recombines TRBV20-1 with TRBJ2-3, with 8 bases identical to TRBD2. There are 14 residues in the CDR3. With 3 bases clipped from V and 3 bases from J, the junction kept 5 bases outside the gene matches. CDR1 and CDR2 (germline): DFQATT, SNEGSKA (reference sequence).

This clonotype was found many times. The V and J genes are TRBV27 and TRBJ2-1; 10 bases fit TRBD2. Unmatched junction bases numbered 10, after V lost 5 bases and J lost 0 bases. CDR3 size: 18 residues. Per germline, CDR1 MNHEY and CDR2 SMNVEV (reference sequence). In DNA, the CDR3 is TGTGCCAGCAGTACCCGCGGGGCTAGCGGGAGCTCCTACAATGAGCAGTTCTTC. Its translation is CASSTRGASGSSYNEQFF.

Only a few counts were recorded for this clonotype. The chain is built from TRBV12-3 or TRBV12-4 and TRBJ1-4, with a weak D call TRBD1 (5 bases). V shed 7 bases and J shed 2 bases, with 11 bases lying between them. This CDR3 is 14 amino acids long. CDR3 coding DNA: TGTGCCAGCAATTTGGGGGGTACTAATGAAAAACTGTTTTTT. Amino acid sequence: CASNLGGTNEKLFF.

In this sample, this clonotype turned up a few times. Its ends do not fully match the called genes, so a read error is possible. The chain is built from TRBV7-2 and TRBJ1-1; D uncertain. This CDR3 is 14 amino acids long. From germline, CDR1 is SGHTA and CDR2 FQGNSA. CDR3 sequence (DNA): TGTGCCAGCAGCCTCTCCTCCACGAACACTGGAGCTTTCTTT. This translates into CASSLSSTNTGAFF.

This clonotype has just a few counts. The chain recombines TRBV18 with TRBJ2-1; TRBD2 matches at 14 bases. Germline assignment: CDR1 KGHSH and CDR2 LQKENI. The V gene end was trimmed by 3 bases and the J gene end by 9 bases; junction bases not matched to a gene: 19. CDR3 length equals 20 residues. This chain's CDR3 is CASSPYIPILTSGRASEQFF. CDR3 nucleotides: TGTGCCAGCTCACCCTATATTCCTATTTTGACTAGCGGGAGGGCCAGTGAGCAGTTCTTC.

This clonotype has a count of ten or more. This chain uses TRBV6-1 with TRBJ2-7; D is undetermined. The CDR3 has 15 amino acids. V lost 5 bases, J lost 6 bases, and 20 bases lay in between. Germline V gene lookup returns CDR1 MNHNS and CDR2 SASEGT. CDR3: CASSSDTGVKREQYF. CDR3 coding DNA: TGTGCCAGCAGTTCGGATACTGGGGTAAAGCGCGAGCAGTACTTC.

This clonotype has just a few counts. The rearrangement uses TRBV4-1 and TRBJ2-2; no clear D gene. Per the germline V gene, CDR1 is MGHRA and CDR2 is YSYEKL. This CDR3 region has 15 residues. V lost 1 base and J 2 bases, leaving 8 bases between the germline ends. Here the CDR3 reads CASSQVAVNTGELFF. DNA of the CDR3: TGCGCCAGCAGCCAAGTGGCAGTTAACACCGGGGAGCTGTTTTTT.